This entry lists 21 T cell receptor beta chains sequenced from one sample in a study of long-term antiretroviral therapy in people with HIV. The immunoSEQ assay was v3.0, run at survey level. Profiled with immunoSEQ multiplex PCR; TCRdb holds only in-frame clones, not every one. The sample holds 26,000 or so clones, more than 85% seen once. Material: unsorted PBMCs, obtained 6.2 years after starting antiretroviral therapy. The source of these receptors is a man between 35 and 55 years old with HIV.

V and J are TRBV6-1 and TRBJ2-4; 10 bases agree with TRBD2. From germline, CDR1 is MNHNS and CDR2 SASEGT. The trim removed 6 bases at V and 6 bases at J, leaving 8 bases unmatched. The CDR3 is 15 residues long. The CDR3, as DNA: TGTGCCAGCAGAGGAGCGGGGGGGAGTAGAAACATTCAGTACTTC. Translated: CASRGAGGSRNIQYF.

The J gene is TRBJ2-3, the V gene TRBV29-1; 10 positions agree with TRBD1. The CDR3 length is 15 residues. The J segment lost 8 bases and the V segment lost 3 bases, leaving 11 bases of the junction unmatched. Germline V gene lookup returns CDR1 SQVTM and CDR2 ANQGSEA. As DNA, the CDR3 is TGCAGCGTTGACCCCGGGACAGGGGTTGGTGTTACGCAGTATTTT. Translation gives CSVDPGTGVGVTQYF.

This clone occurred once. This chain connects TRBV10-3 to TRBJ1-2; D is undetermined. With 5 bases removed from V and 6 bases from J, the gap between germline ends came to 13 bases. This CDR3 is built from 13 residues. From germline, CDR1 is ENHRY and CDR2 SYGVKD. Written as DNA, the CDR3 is TGTGCCATCAGTCCCCGGGGTGGGGATGGCTACACCTTC. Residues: CAISPRGGDGYTF.

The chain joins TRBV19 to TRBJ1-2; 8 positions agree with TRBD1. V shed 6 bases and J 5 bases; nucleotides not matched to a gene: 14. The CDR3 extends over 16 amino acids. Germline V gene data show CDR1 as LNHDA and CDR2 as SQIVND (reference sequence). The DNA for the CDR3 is TGTGCCAGTAGGCCCACCGGGACAGGAGCCCTATATGGCTACACCTTC. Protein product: CASRPTGTGALYGYTF.

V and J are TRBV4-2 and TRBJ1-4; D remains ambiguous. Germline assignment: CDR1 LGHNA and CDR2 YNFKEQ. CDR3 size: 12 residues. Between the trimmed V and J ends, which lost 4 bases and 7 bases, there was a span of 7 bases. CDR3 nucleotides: TGTGCCAGCAGCCCTGATTTTGAAAAACTGTTTTTT. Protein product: CASSPDFEKLFF.

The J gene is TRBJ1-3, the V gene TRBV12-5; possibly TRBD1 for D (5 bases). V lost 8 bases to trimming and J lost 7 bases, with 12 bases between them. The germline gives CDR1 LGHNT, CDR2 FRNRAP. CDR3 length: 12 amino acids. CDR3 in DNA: TGTGCTAGTACCCCAGGGCCGAACACCATATATTTT. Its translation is CASTPGPNTIYF.

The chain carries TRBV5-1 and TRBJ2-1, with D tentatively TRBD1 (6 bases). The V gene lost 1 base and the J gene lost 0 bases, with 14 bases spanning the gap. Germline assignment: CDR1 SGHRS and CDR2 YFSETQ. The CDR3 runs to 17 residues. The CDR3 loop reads CASSLLGAKSSYNEQFF. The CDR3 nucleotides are TGCGCCAGCAGCTTGTTGGGGGCGAAGAGCTCCTACAATGAGCAGTTCTTC.

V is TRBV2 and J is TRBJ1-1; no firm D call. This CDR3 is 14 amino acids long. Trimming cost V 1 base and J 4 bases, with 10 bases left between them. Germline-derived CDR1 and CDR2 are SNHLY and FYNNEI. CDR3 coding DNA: TGTGCCAGCAGTGAAGTCGTAGGGAGCACTGAAGCTTTCTTT. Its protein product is CASSEVVGSTEAFF. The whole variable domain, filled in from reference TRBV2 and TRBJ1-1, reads EPEVTQTPSHQVTQMGQEVILRCVPISNHLYFYWYRQILGQKVEFLVSFYNNEISEKSEIFDDQFSVERPDGSNFTLKIRSTKLEDSAMYFCASSEVVGSTEAFFGQGTRLTVV.

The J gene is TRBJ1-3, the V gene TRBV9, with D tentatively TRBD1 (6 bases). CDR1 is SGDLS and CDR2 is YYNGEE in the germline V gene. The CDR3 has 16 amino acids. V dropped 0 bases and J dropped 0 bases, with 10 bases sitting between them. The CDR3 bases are TGTGCCAGCAGCGTAGGGGTGGACAGCTCTGGAAACACCATATATTTT. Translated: CASSVGVDSSGNTIYF.

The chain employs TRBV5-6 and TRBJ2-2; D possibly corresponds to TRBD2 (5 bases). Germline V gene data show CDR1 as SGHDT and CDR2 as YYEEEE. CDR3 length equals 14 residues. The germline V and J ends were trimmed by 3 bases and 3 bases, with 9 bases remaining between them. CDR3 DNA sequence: TGTGCCAGCAGCTCCTGGCGGGACACCGGGGAGCTGTTTTTT. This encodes CASSSWRDTGELFF.

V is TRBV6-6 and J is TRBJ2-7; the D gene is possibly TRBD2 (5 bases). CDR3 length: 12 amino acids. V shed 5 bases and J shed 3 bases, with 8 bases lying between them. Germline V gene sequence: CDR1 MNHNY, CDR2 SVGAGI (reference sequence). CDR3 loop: CASSPRVYEQYF. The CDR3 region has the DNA TGTGCCAGCAGTCCGCGGGTCTACGAGCAGTACTTC.

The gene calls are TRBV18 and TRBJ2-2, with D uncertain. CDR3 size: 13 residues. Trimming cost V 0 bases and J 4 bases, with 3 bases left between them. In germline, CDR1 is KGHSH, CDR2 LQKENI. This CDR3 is CASSPPITGELFF. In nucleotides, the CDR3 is TGTGCCAGCTCACCACCTATCACCGGGGAGCTGTTTTTT.

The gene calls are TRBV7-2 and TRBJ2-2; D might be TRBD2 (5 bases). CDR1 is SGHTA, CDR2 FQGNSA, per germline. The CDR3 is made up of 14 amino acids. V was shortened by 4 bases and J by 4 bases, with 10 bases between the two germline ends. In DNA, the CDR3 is TGTGCCAGCAGCTGGGGTGCGGGCACCGGGGAGCTGTTTTTT. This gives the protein CASSWGAGTGELFF.

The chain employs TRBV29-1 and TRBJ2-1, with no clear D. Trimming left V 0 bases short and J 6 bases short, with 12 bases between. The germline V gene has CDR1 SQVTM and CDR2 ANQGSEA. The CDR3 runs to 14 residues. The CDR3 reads CSVEDSVLVNEQFF. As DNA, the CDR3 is TGCAGCGTTGAAGACTCTGTTTTGGTCAATGAGCAGTTCTTC.

As DNA, the CDR3 is TGTGCCAGCAGTTACTCGTCGGGACTGAACACTGAAGCTTTCTTT. Protein sequence: CASSYSSGLNTEAFF. The chain recombines TRBV6-5 with TRBJ1-1; tentative D call: TRBD1 (5 bases). CDR1 MNHEY and CDR2 SVGAGI come from the germline V gene. The length of the CDR3 is 15 residues. V lost 0 bases and J 0 bases, leaving 8 bases between the germline ends.

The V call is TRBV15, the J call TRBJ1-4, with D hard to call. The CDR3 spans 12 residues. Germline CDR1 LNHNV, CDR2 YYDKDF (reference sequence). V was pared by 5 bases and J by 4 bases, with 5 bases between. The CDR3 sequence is CATSGDNEKLFF. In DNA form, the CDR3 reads TGTGCCACCAGCGGGGATAATGAAAAACTGTTTTTT.

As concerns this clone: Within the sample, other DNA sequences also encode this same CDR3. The CDR3 nucleotides are TGTGCCAGTAGCTCTACAGGGGGCAACTATGGCTACACCTTC. Protein sequence: CASSSTGGNYGYTF. The gene calls are TRBV19 and TRBJ1-2; 9 bases are shared with TRBD1. The CDR3 extends over 14 amino acids. V lost 6 bases to trimming and J lost 2 bases; unmatched junction nucleotides: 4. Germline V gives CDR1 LNHDA, CDR2 SQIVND (reference sequence).

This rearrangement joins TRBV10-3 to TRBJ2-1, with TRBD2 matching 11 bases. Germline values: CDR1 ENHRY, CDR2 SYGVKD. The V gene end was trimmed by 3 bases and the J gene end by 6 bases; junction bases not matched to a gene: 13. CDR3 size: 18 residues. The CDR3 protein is CAISDTLAGAWKGNEQFF. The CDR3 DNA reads TGTGCCATCAGTGATACACTAGCGGGAGCCTGGAAGGGCAATGAGCAGTTCTTC.

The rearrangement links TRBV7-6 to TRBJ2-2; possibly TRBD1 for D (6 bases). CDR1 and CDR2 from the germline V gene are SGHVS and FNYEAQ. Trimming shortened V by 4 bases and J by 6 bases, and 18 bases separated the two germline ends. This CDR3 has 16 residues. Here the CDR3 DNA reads TGTGCCAGCAGCTCGGGGTCAGGGGTCAGCGCCGGGGAGCTGTTTTTT. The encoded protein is CASSSGSGVSAGELFF.

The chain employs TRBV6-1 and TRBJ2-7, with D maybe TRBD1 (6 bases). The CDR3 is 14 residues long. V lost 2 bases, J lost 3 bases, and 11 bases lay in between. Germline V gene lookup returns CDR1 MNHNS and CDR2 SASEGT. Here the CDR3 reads CASSESSGDYEQYF. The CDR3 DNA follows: TGTGCCAGCAGTGAATCATCAGGGGACTACGAGCAGTACTTC.

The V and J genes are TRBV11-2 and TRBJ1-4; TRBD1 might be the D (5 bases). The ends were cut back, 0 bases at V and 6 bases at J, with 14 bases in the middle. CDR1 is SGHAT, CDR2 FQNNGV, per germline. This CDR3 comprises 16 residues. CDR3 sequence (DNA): TGTGCCAGCAGCTTAGATGAGGGGTCTATCGATGAAAAACTGTTTTTT. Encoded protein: CASSLDEGSIDEKLFF.